These 9 T cell receptor beta chains share one sample of origin, sequenced in a study of identical twins. TCRdb independently ran MiXCR on the 5' RACE reads; one entry per CDR3 protein. The sample lists 690,000 or so distinct CDR3 sequences, around 8.6% occurring once. Another study also made use of these data, one on yellow fever vaccine responses in identical twins.

Sample: PBMCs. The receptor set was obtained from a woman under 30 in good health.

This clonotype was seen repeatedly, ten times or more. J is TRBJ2-3 and V is TRBV28, with D hard to call. The CDR3 runs 14 residues. V lost 4 bases and J 1 base, leaving 9 bases between the germline ends. CDR1 and CDR2 (germline): MDHEN, SYDVKM. The CDR3 nucleotides read TGTGCCAGCAGTTCACTAAAAGGCACAGATACGCAGTATTTT. Translation: CASSSLKGTDTQYF.

At least ten counts were recorded for this clonotype. This rearrangement joins TRBV5-1 to TRBJ2-3, with 13 bases aligning to TRBD2. This CDR3 is built from 16 residues. The germline CDR1 and CDR2 sequences are SGHRS and YFSETQ. V gave up 3 bases and J gave up 2 bases; unmatched junction bases: 3. The CDR3 DNA sequence: TGCGCCAGCAGCTCCGGACTAGCGGGAGCCACAGATACGCAGTATTTT. Its translation is CASSSGLAGATDTQYF.

This clonotype turned up a few times. This rearrangement joins TRBV7-9 to TRBJ2-6; D unresolved. Between the trimmed V and J ends, which lost 2 bases and 2 bases, there was a span of 4 bases. This CDR3 is 14 amino acids long. Germline CDR1 is SEHNR and CDR2 is FQNEAQ (reference sequence). The CDR3 DNA reads as TGTGCCAGCAGCTTATCGGCTGGGGCCAACGTCCTGACTTTC. Its translation is CASSLSAGANVLTF.

This clonotype was observed a few times. The genes are TRBV15 and TRBJ1-1; D might be TRBD1 (6 bases). Germline V gives CDR1 LNHNV, CDR2 YYDKDF (reference sequence). The CDR3 is 13 residues long. V lost 3 bases, J lost 6 bases, and 11 bases lay in between. The CDR3 DNA follows: TGTGCCACCAGCAGTAAGGAGGGGGCTGAAGCTTTCTTT. It translates to CATSSKEGAEAFF.

This sequence joins TRBV20-1 and TRBJ2-7; D is undetermined. V dropped 0 bases and J dropped 4 bases, with 7 bases sitting between them. The CDR3 spans 12 residues. Germline V CDR1 and CDR2: DFQATT, SNEGSKA (reference sequence). The CDR3 coding sequence is TGCAGTGCTAGAGAGGCCGGTTACGAGCAGTACTTC. Translation: CSAREAGYEQYF.

The chain uses TRBV3-1 and TRBJ2-1; D is perhaps TRBD2 (7 bases). CDR1 and CDR2 (germline): LGHDT, YNNKEL (reference sequence). CDR3 size: 13 residues. V was clipped by 1 base and J by 15 bases, with 16 bases between them. CDR3 DNA sequence: TGTGCCAGCAGCCAAGGGTCGGGGAGGGGGACGTTCTTC. It encodes CASSQGSGRGTFF.

This clonotype was counted between two and nine times. The V gene is TRBV11-3, the J gene TRBJ2-3, with 8 bases fitting TRBD2. The V gene's germline CDR1 is SGHNT and CDR2 YENEEA. CDR3 size: 15 residues. V shed 2 bases, J shed 3 bases, and the junction held 4 bases outside the gene matches. The CDR3 coding sequence is TGTGCCAGCAGCTTATTCGGGAGGGGGACAGATACGCAGTATTTT. The encoded protein is CASSLFGRGTDTQYF.

The chain employs TRBV5-1 and TRBJ2-4; a possible D gene is TRBD2 (5 bases). V dropped 1 base and J dropped 8 bases, with 13 bases sitting between them. The germline V gene has CDR1 SGHRS and CDR2 YFSETQ. The CDR3 loop spans 14 amino acids. The chain's CDR3 is CASSLKPLGDIQYF. CDR3 bases: TGCGCCAGCAGCTTGAAGCCACTGGGAGACATTCAGTACTTC. The complete variable domain, with remaining parts taken from reference TRBV5-1 and TRBJ2-4, reads KAGVTQTPRYLIKTRGQQVTLSCSPISGHRSVSWYQQTPGQGLQFLFEYFSETQRNKGNFPGRFSGRQFSNSRSEMNVSTLELGDSALYLCASSLKPLGDIQYFGAGTRLSVL.

The rearrangement links TRBV30 to TRBJ1-6; D remains ambiguous. Trimming cost V 4 bases and J 6 bases, with 4 bases left between them. Germline-derived CDR1 and CDR2 are GTSNPN and SVGIG (reference sequence). The CDR3 extends over 11 amino acids. The CDR3 DNA reads TGTGCCTGGAAATTTAATTCACCCCTCCACTTT. This encodes CAWKFNSPLHF.